This T cell receptor (beta chain) stems from a study of Graves' ophthalmopathy and Graves' hyperthyroidism. Whole-study findings and limits: Also, most clonotypes expanded in the thyroid above 0.001 frequency appeared in blood.

Per germline, CDR1 WNHNN and CDR2 SYGVQD (reference sequence). The V gene lost 6 bases and the J gene lost 5 bases, with 1 base spanning the gap. CDR3 size: 9 residues. Ophthalmopathy not arising within 18 months of follow-up defined hyperthyroidism as stable. PBMCs were obtained from 8.5 to 10 ml of fresh peripheral blood. RNA transcripts provided the template for amplifying TCR beta CDR3 regions. First-round RT-PCR relied on HTBI primers, and a second-round multiplex PCR came next. TCRdb redid the calling of the multiplex PCR reads with MiXCR, one entry per CDR3 protein. The top ten clones hold approximately 7% of a sample with hundreds of thousands of distinct CDR3 sequences, 20% to 25% of them seen once. A word on this clonotype: The antigen remains undetermined.

Sequenced input: peripheral blood. This clonotype originated in a woman between 18 and 29 years old with stable Graves' hyperthyroidism. Some clones in this sample may be carry-over from other donors' samples. The rearrangement joins TRBV10-1 to TRBJ2-5; no clear D. The CDR3 DNA is TGCGCCAGCAGGGAGACCCAGTACTTC. It yields the protein CASRETQYF.